Listed here are 15 T cell receptor beta chains from one sample, sequenced in a study of T cell responses to AZD1222 COVID-19 vaccine. The method was immunoSEQ multiplex PCR; TCRdb's version includes in-frame clones alone and lacks a portion of them. The sample lists approximately 150,000 clones, more than 85% occurring once. The material sequenced was peripheral blood, taken 28 days after the second AZD1222 dose. These receptors all come from an adult who received the AZD1222 COVID-19 vaccine.

The rearrangement joins TRBV29-1 to TRBJ2-7; 8 bases fit TRBD1. The CDR3 consists of 12 residues. The ends lost 7 bases at V and 3 bases at J; junction bases unmatched: 5. Germline V gene sequence: CDR1 SQVTM, CDR2 ANQGSEA. The CDR3 DNA is TGCAGCGGGGGGACAGGCGGCTACGAGCAGTACTTC. This translates into CSGGTGGYEQYF.

This rearrangement joins TRBV28 to TRBJ1-2, with D perhaps TRBD1 (5 bases). CDR3 length: 15 residues. V lost 5 bases and J lost 4, with 17 bases in between. CDR1 is MDHEN, CDR2 SYDVKM, per germline. The CDR3 bases are TGTGCCAGCAGTCCCGGCGGGCAAAGGGGCTATGGCTACACCTTC. It specifies CASSPGGQRGYGYTF.

The J gene is TRBJ2-2, the V gene TRBV5-1; D possibly corresponds to TRBD2 (5 bases). V was pared by 4 bases and J by 3 bases, with 10 bases between. The CDR3 has 14 amino acids. Looked up from germline, CDR1 is SGHRS and CDR2 is YFSETQ. The CDR3 sequence: CASSQDSDTGELFF. The CDR3 DNA reads as TGCGCCAGCAGCCAGGACTCCGACACCGGGGAGCTGTTTTTT.

This clone has only one observation. The gene calls are TRBV10-3 and TRBJ1-5; unclear D gene. From germline, CDR1 is ENHRY and CDR2 SYGVKD. The CDR3 extends over 15 amino acids. V shed 0 bases and J shed 5 bases, with 11 bases lying between them. For the CDR3, the DNA is TGTGCCATCAGTGAGTCTTTGGAGGGCGATCAGCCCCAGCATTTT. Protein product: CAISESLEGDQPQHF.

V and J are TRBV10-3 and TRBJ1-1, with 10 bases fitting TRBD1. The ends lost 4 bases at V and 3 bases at J; junction bases unmatched: 5. CDR3 length: 15 amino acids. Germline V gene lookup returns CDR1 ENHRY and CDR2 SYGVKD. The CDR3 coding sequence is TGTGCCATCAGTGGGGGGGGACAGGGGCACACTGAAGCTTTCTTT. Protein sequence: CAISGGGQGHTEAFF.

The chain recombines TRBV7-2 with TRBJ2-5, with unresolved D. The CDR3 length is 14 residues. Germline lookup yields CDR1 SGHTA and CDR2 FQGNSA. Between the trimmed V and J ends, which lost 5 bases and 5 bases, there was a span of 15 bases. In DNA, the CDR3 is TGTGCCAGCAGCCCTTCTATGGTCATCGAGACCCAGTACTTC. Translating gives CASSPSMVIETQYF.

The chain uses TRBV5-4 and TRBJ2-5, with 7 bases identical to TRBD2. In germline, CDR1 is SGHNT, CDR2 YYREEE (reference sequence). The CDR3 spans 14 residues. J lost 5 bases, V lost 2 bases, and 6 bases had no gene match. CDR3 loop: CASSFGGSGETQYF. The CDR3 coding sequence is TGTGCCAGCAGCTTCGGCGGGAGTGGGGAGACCCAGTACTTC.

The rearrangement uses TRBV5-1 and TRBJ2-2; 14 nucleotides match TRBD2. The V gene's germline CDR1 is SGHRS and CDR2 YFSETQ. The junction had 2 bases not matched to a gene; V was cut back by 4 bases and J by 0 bases. This CDR3 is built from 17 residues. CDR3 region: CASSVTSGRANTGELFF. In DNA form, the CDR3 reads TGCGCCAGCAGCGTGACTAGCGGGAGGGCGAACACCGGGGAGCTGTTTTTT. The full variable domain, in which reference TRBV5-1 and TRBJ2-2 provide the parts outside the CDR3, is KAGVTQTPRYLIKTRGQQVTLSCSPISGHRSVSWYQQTPGQGLQFLFEYFSETQRNKGNFPGRFSGRQFSNSRSEMNVSTLELGDSALYLCASSVTSGRANTGELFFGEGSRLTVL.

The chain combines TRBV27 with TRBJ2-3; a weak D match, TRBD2 (5 bases). Trimming left V 5 bases short and J 6 bases short, with 12 bases between. This CDR3 is built from 13 residues. Per the germline V gene, CDR1 is MNHEY and CDR2 is SMNVEV (reference sequence). DNA of the CDR3: TGTGCCAGCAGTAGGTCTGAGGGTGATACGCAGTATTTT. Its translation is CASSRSEGDTQYF.

V gene TRBV9 combines with J gene TRBJ2-7, with a possible D match to TRBD1 (5 bases). CDR3 length: 15 amino acids. Germline values: CDR1 SGDLS, CDR2 YYNGEE. Trimming removed 0 bases from V and 3 bases from J, with 13 bases in between. The CDR3 sequence: CASSVGAGNFYEQYF. The CDR3 nucleotides are TGTGCCAGCAGCGTAGGGGCAGGGAACTTCTACGAGCAGTACTTC.

V is TRBV29-1 and J is TRBJ2-3, with 9 bases matching TRBD2. The V and J ends lost 6 bases and 3 bases, in that order; junction bases with no gene match: 10. There are 15 residues in the CDR3. From germline, CDR1 is SQVTM and CDR2 ANQGSEA. The CDR3 here is CSVDVAGVRTDTQYF. CDR3 bases: TGCAGCGTCGACGTAGCGGGAGTACGAACAGATACGCAGTATTTT.

V gene TRBV18 combines with J gene TRBJ1-2; maybe TRBD1 (6 bases). The germline V gene encodes CDR1 KGHSH and CDR2 LQKENI. There are 17 residues in the CDR3. V lost 2 bases, J lost 6 bases, and 22 bases lay in between. CDR3 protein: CASSPISGQGRTHGYTF. CDR3 nucleotide sequence: TGTGCCAGCTCACCAATCTCCGGGCAGGGGAGGACCCATGGCTACACCTTC.

The chain combines TRBV18 with TRBJ1-2; maybe TRBD1 (6 bases). V was cut by 6 bases and J by 6 bases, with 17 bases left in between. Germline-derived CDR1 and CDR2 are KGHSH and LQKENI. The CDR3 consists of 14 residues. For the CDR3, the DNA is TGTGCCAGCTCGCTCTCGAGGGGGGCGGATGGCTACACCTTC. Translating gives CASSLSRGADGYTF.

This clone was seen just once. This sequence joins TRBV12-5 and TRBJ2-7; 10 bases agree with TRBD1. Germline V lookup: CDR1 LGHNT, CDR2 FRNRAP. The CDR3 covers 15 residues. V lost 6 bases and J lost 2; bases outside the gene matches: 7. This CDR3 reads CASGMTGGKPYEQYF. CDR3 coding DNA: TGTGCTAGTGGGATGACAGGGGGCAAGCCCTACGAGCAGTACTTC.

CDR3 region: CASSFGTSGYNEQFF. The CDR3, as DNA: TGCGCCAGCAGCTTCGGGACTAGCGGTTACAATGAGCAGTTCTTC. The chain couples TRBV5-1 to TRBJ2-1, with 11 bases aligning to TRBD2. The germline V gene encodes CDR1 SGHRS and CDR2 YFSETQ. With V trimmed by 2 bases and J by 4 bases, 2 bases remained unmatched. The CDR3 totals 15 residues.